Listed below are T cell receptor beta chains from one sample, sequenced in a study of cytomegalovirus exposure and HLA in healthy donors. Assay used: immunoSEQ multiplex PCR; TCRdb lists only in-frame clones, some missing. The sample has about 150,000 clones; approximately 80% are singletons. The sample taken for sequencing was PBMCs. Receptors originate from a woman in her 50s in good health and CMV-seropositive. CDR3s include the opening cysteine and the closing phenylalanine or tryptophan. Size tells how often a clone was seen (once, few, many) or the class of an expanded clone, and some rows leave it out.

TRBJ2-7 TRBV5-8 - CASSLFGGGRAGEQYF
TRBJ1-1 TRBV18 - CASSPAPVGNTEAFF
TRBJ2-2 TRBV7-9 - CASSLEVANTGELFF
TRBJ1-2 TRBV28 - CASSSPTNYGYTF
TRBJ2-5 TRBV28 few CASSPPRRGKETQYF
TRBJ2-5 TRBV7-2 once CASSLGGAGGQETQYF
TRBJ2-7 TRBV4-1 few CASSPSTGFYEQYF
TRBJ1-6 TRBV7-9 - CASSLVKPRSGLWHSPLHF
TRBJ2-7 TRBV6-5 - CASSYSGHRAGEQYF
TRBJ2-5 TRBV7-7 few CASSLSGSGETQYF
TRBJ2-2 TRBV15 - CATSRGGLASAGELFF
TRBJ1-1 TRBV19 - CASRSSGNQGRTEAFF
TRBJ2-2 TRBV10-3 - CAISGPSTGELFF
TRBJ1-1 TRBV29-1 - CSGYRGVLNTEAFF
TRBJ1-1 TRBV19 - CASSNRGAWDTEAFF
TRBJ1-3 TRBV7-9 - CASSSAGDGNTIYF
TRBJ1-4 TRBV18 once CASSPLNSYEKLFF
TRBJ2-1 TRBV30 - CAWSNPGLAGGNEQFF
TRBJ2-3 TRBV5-1 - CASSMKWTATDTQYF
TRBJ1-1 TRBV2 few CASSEEGGTEAFF
TRBJ2-6 TRBV6-6 few CASRGSGANGLTF
TRBJ1-3 TRBV29-1 - CRNAGTGNSGNTIYF
TRBJ1-1 TRBV2 - CASSERDSEAFF
TRBJ2-3 TRBV7-8 few CASSLISGTSGAEYAQYF
TRBJ2-1 TRBV5-6 - CASSWGQGDNEQFF
TRBJ1-2 TRBV2 once CASRQDRGLGYTF
TRBJ2-5 TRBV29-1 - CSVFGQQETQYF
TRBJ1-2 TRBV19 - CASSIATGGGSGYTF
TRBJ2-1 TRBV10-2 - CASSRGPPHVQFF
TRBJ1-1 TRBV27 - CASSLREGTEAFF